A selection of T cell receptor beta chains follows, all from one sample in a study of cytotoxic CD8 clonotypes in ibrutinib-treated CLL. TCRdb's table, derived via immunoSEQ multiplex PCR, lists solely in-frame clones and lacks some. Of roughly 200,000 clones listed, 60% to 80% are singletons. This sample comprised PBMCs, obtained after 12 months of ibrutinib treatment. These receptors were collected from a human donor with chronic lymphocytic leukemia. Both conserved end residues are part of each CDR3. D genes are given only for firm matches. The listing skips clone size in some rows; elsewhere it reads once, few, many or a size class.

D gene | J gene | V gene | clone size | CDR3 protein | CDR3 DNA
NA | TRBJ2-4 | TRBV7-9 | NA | CASSSGDFVAKNIQYF | TGTGCCAGCAGCTCGGGGGACTTTGTAGCCAAAAACATTCAGTACTTC
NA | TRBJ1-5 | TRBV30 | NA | CAWSVGVLSNQPQHF | TGTGCCTGGAGTGTGGGGGTTTTAAGCAATCAGCCCCAGCATTTT
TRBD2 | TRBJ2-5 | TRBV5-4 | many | CASRGTSGATETQYF | TGTGCCAGCAGGGGTACTAGCGGGGCGACCGAGACCCAGTACTTC
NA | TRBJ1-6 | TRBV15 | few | CATSGPRDSPLHF | TGTGCCACCAGCGGGCCTCGGGATTCACCCCTCCACTTT
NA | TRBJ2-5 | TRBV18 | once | CASSPNGTPQETQYF | TGTGCCAGCTCACCCAACGGGACACCTCAAGAGACCCAGTACTTC
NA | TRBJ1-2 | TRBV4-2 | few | CASSPTLQGYGYTF | TGTGCCAGCAGCCCCACACTCCAGGGCTATGGCTACACCTTC
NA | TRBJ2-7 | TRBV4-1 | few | CASSLGEEEQYF | TGCGCCAGCAGCCTGGGGGAGGAGGAGCAGTACTTC
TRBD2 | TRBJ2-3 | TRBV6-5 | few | CASSYSGLAGVDTQYF | TGTGCCAGCAGTTACTCGGGGCTAGCGGGAGTGGATACGCAGTATTTT
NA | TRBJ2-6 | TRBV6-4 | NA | CASSGVFGANVLTF | TGTGCCAGCTCGGGGGTTTTTGGGGCCAACGTCCTGACTTTC
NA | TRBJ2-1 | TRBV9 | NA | CASSVGAYNEQFF | TGTGCCAGCAGCGTAGGGGCATACAATGAGCAGTTCTTC
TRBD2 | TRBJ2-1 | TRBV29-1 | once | CSVGSGRVDEQFF | TGCAGCGTTGGTAGCGGGAGGGTTGATGAGCAGTTCTTC
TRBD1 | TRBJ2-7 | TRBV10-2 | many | CASSESHRGRDEQYF | TGCGCCAGCAGTGAGTCGCACAGGGGGCGCGACGAGCAGTACTTC
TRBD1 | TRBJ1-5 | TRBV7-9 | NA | CASSLQGQGSQPQHF | TGTGCCAGCAGCTTACAGGGACAGGGCTCGCAGCCCCAGCATTTT
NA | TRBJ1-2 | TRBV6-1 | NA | CASSEALGGAGYTF | TGTGCCAGCAGTGAAGCGCTAGGGGGGGCAGGCTACACCTTC
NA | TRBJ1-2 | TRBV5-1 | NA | CASSLVGGLANYGYTF | TGCGCCAGCAGCTTGGTTGGGGGGCTGGCTAACTATGGCTACACCTTC
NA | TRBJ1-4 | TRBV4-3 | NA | CASSQETGPNEKLFF | TGCGCCAGCAGCCAAGAAACAGGGCCTAATGAAAAACTGTTTTTT
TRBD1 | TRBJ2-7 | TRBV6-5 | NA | CASSIGGTGVEQYF | TGTGCCAGCAGTATTGGGGGCACAGGGGTTGAGCAGTACTTC
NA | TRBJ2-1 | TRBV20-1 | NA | CSAGKGNEQFF | TGCAGTGCCGGTAAGGGGAATGAGCAGTTCTTC
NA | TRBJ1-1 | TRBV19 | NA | CASSISPVGLPRAFF | TGTGCCAGTAGTATTAGCCCCGTGGGCCTCCCTCGAGCTTTCTTT
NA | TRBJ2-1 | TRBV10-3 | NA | CAISPGNNEQFF | TGTGCCATCAGTCCAGGAAACAATGAGCAGTTCTTC
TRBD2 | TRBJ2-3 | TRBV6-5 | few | CASRSGGIADTQYF | TGTGCCAGCAGGAGCGGGGGGATCGCAGATACGCAGTATTTT
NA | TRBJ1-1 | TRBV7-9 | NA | CASSRPGLGF | TGTGCCAGCAGCCGTCCGGGACTCGGATTT
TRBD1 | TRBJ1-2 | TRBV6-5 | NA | CASSYSPPGGNGYTF | TGTGCCAGCAGTTACAGTCCCCCAGGGGGCAATGGCTACACCTTC
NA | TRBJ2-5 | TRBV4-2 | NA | CASRPGLLQETQYF | TGTGCCAGCAGACCGGGACTCCTACAAGAGACCCAGTACTTC
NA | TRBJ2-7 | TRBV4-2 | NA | CASSEVPGASYEQYF | TGTGCCAGCAGCGAAGTGCCCGGGGCATCCTACGAGCAGTACTTC
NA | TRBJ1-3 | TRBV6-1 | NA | CASSEGMGSSGNTIYF | TGTGCCAGCAGTGAAGGGATGGGGAGCTCTGGAAACACCATATATTTT
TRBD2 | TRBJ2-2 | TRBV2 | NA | CASSGLAGAGGELFF | TGTGCCAGCAGTGGACTAGCGGGAGCGGGCGGGGAGCTGTTTTTT
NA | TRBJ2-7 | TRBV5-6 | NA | CASSLWRVGAYEQYF | TGTGCCAGCAGCTTGTGGCGGGTGGGTGCCTACGAGCAGTACTTC